This T cell receptor (beta chain) was recorded in a study of blood T cell repertoires in COVID-19 (TCRdb year 2020). As for the study more broadly: Samples covering the acute and convalescent phases of COVID-19 were provided by collaborators in the United States, Italy and Spain. Where HLA class I and class II types were available, the types were taken from metadata supplied by the sample provider, not from assay-based typing. The prospective study material was composed of cDNA or gDNA derived from T cells, B-cell-depleted T cells, or PBMCs. The repertoires were released in a freely available public database meant as a resource for research on the immune response to SARS-CoV-2. The samples were drawn from two sources: the first 160 participants of the ongoing ImmuneRACE study, and about 1,300 subjects contributed by 6 global collaborators. Subjects who had been exposed to COVID-19, were actively infected with it, or had recovered from it provided the deeply sampled blood TCRbeta repertoires that made up the dataset. Sample metadata almost always included a de-identified subject ID, COVID-19 status, age in years and sex. Study-wide findings and limitations: How much clinical and demographic metadata was included differed by source and by participant, and the metadata was provided uncurated.

TCRbeta CDR3 regions were amplified from genomic DNA using the immunoSEQ Assay, a bias-controlled multiplex PCR. Regarding the original processing steps: The number of nucleated cells in each sample was estimated from the amplification of reference gene primers within the assay. To quantify the absolute abundance of each unique TCRbeta CDR3 rearrangement, sequence reads were collapsed and filtered. For each sample, productive Simpson clonality was calculated as the square root of Simpson's diversity index across productive rearrangements. Imported from immuneACCESS, the table was reduced by TCRdb to in-frame sequences with V and J called. These copies leave out some clones; in studies compared against another copy, an unresolved V gene accounts for under half, and the cause of the remainder is not known. V and J calls and clone size are as listed in that table; D and trimming were resolved from the DNA. A total of about 200,000 clones appear in this sample, around 87% of them only once. Around 9.6% of the sample comes from the top ten.

According to the germline V gene, CDR1 reads MNHNS and CDR2 reads SASEGT. From its cysteine to its phenylalanine, the CDR3 spans 16 amino acids. The entry retains the CDR3 DNA only, 48 bases that are in frame from base 1. At the junction V is shortened by 2 bases and J by 3 bases; bases outside the gene matches: 7. On this clone: What this receptor recognizes is not known. Base qualities are not at hand, and no much larger clone is one base apart.

In Seattle, one collaborating source enrolled patients while the infection was active and tracked those patients longitudinally over the course of disease. Whole blood was collected in K2EDTA tubes by collaborating institutions according to the institutions' own protocols. For TCRbeta analysis, collaborators shipped samples in one of three forms: frozen whole blood, isolated PBMCs, or DNA extracted from either of those sample types. Sample: peripheral blood. This clonotype was obtained from a woman in her forties or fifties with COVID-19, enrolled during active disease. This chain joins TRBV6-1 to TRBJ1-5, with 7 middle bases fitting TRBD1. CDR3 sequence: CASSETTGNANQPQHF. The nucleotide sequence reads as follows: TGTGCCAGCAGTGAAACGACAGGGAACGCCAATCAGCCCCAGCATTTT.